This T cell receptor (beta chain) was documented in a study of blood T cell repertoires in COVID-19. Using immunoSEQ multiplex PCR, the repertoire was profiled, and TCRdb retains in-frame clones only, with some absent. The sample has roughly 43,000 clones, 87% seen once. There are 18 residues in the CDR3. J was trimmed by 4 bases and V by 3 bases; bases with no gene match: 17. Germline values: CDR1 SGDLS, CDR2 YYNGEE. The clonotype was recovered from a human donor in a cohort sampled during active COVID-19. V and J are TRBV9 and TRBJ2-3, with TRBD1 identical over 7 bases. The specimen sequenced was peripheral blood. In DNA form, the CDR3 reads TGTGCCAGCAGCGCCTCTTCCTCGGGACAGACGACAGCAGATACGCAGTATTTT. Translating gives CASSASSSGQTTADTQYF. The full variable domain, with the rest looked up from reference TRBV9 and TRBJ2-3, is DSGVTQTPKHLITATGQRVTLRCSPRSGDLSVYWYQQSLDQGLQFLIQYYNGEERAKGNILERFSAQQFPDLHSELNLSSLELGDSALYFCASSASSSGQTTADTQYFGPGTRLTVL.